These 29 T cell receptor beta chains came from one sample sequenced in a study of glioma-infiltrating T cells after dendritic cell vaccination. Generated by immunoSEQ multiplex PCR, the TCRdb table keeps only in-frame clones and is missing some. The sample consists of about 3,700 clones, approximately 93% of them appearing once. The starting material was blood, obtained before dendritic cell vaccination. These receptor sequences come from a human donor with glioblastoma.

The CDR3 bases are TGTGCCAGCAGCGCGCCCGGGACAGGGAACACCGGGGAGCTGTTTTTT. It specifies CASSAPGTGNTGELFF. The chain employs TRBV9 and TRBJ2-2; 8 bases align to TRBD1. Trimming removed 3 bases from V and 1 base from J; junction bases left unmatched: 5. Per germline, CDR1 SGDLS and CDR2 YYNGEE. CDR3 size: 16 residues.

This clone has a handful of counts. This sequence joins TRBV2 and TRBJ2-1; D is undetermined. CDR3 length: 10 residues. The V end lost 4 bases, the J end lost 10 bases, and 5 bases lay between the germline ends. Germline V gene data show CDR1 as SNHLY and CDR2 as FYNNEI. The CDR3 spells CASSGGEQFF. For the CDR3, the DNA is TGTGCCAGCAGTGGCGGAGAGCAGTTCTTC. Using reference TRBV2 and TRBJ2-1 for the parts outside the CDR3, the full variable domain is EPEVTQTPSHQVTQMGQEVILRCVPISNHLYFYWYRQILGQKVEFLVSFYNNEISEKSEIFDDQFSVERPDGSNFTLKIRSTKLEDSAMYFCASSGGEQFFGPGTRLTVL.

V usage is TRBV10-2 and J usage is TRBJ1-5; unclear D gene. Trimming took 8 bases from V and 0 from J, leaving 8 bases between them. CDR1 is WSHSY, CDR2 SAAADI, per germline. This CDR3 comprises 13 residues. The CDR3 loop reads CASRQTSNQPQHF. Written as DNA, the CDR3 is TGCGCCAGCCGACAAACTAGCAATCAGCCCCAGCATTTT.

This sequence joins TRBV14 and TRBJ2-5, with 13 bases identical to TRBD2. The CDR3 is 16 residues long. In germline, CDR1 is SGHDN, CDR2 FVKESK. Trimming took 6 bases from V and 5 from J; bases not matched to a gene: 9. CDR3 DNA sequence: TGTGCCAGCAGTCGCGGACTAGCGGGAGTAGTGGAGACCCAGTACTTC. Translating gives CASSRGLAGVVETQYF.

The chain links TRBV7-2 to TRBJ2-7, with 15 bases lining up with TRBD2. J was trimmed by 13 bases and V by 2 bases; bases with no gene match: 15. The germline V gene encodes CDR1 SGHTA and CDR2 FQGNSA. The CDR3 spans 17 residues. The CDR3 here is CASSLFGLGLAGGTTYF. The CDR3, as DNA: TGTGCCAGCAGCTTATTTGGACTGGGACTAGCGGGAGGAACCACCTACTTC.

The chain is built from TRBV7-9 and TRBJ2-7; no reliable D call. The V gene's germline CDR1 is SEHNR and CDR2 FQNEAQ (reference sequence). V lost 5 bases, J lost 2 bases, and 13 bases lay in between. This CDR3 is 14 amino acids long. CDR3 in DNA: TGTGCCAGCAGCCCTTCGGGTGTCCCCTACGAGCAGTACTTC. It encodes CASSPSGVPYEQYF.

The V gene is TRBV19, the J gene TRBJ2-7; D gene ambiguous. CDR1 is LNHDA and CDR2 is SQIVND in the germline V gene (reference sequence). This CDR3 is 15 amino acids long. Trimming removed 3 bases from V and 2 bases from J, with 14 bases in between. CDR3 sequence reads: CASSIGASLPYEQYF. DNA of the CDR3: TGTGCCAGTAGTATTGGTGCGAGCCTTCCCTACGAGCAGTACTTC.

The rearrangement links TRBV5-4 to TRBJ2-3, with D perhaps matching TRBD2 (6 bases). Germline V lookup: CDR1 SGHNT, CDR2 YYREEE (reference sequence). The CDR3 totals 16 residues. V was pared by 1 base and J by 2 bases, with 14 bases between. As DNA, the CDR3 is TGTGCCAGCAGCTTGCGGAGGCGGGGAGACACAGATACGCAGTATTTT. Protein sequence: CASSLRRRGDTDTQYF.

This chain uses TRBV29-1 with TRBJ2-7, with a possible D match to TRBD2 (6 bases). Trimming removed 5 bases from V and 0 bases from J, with 17 bases in between. This CDR3 has 15 amino acids. The germline V gene has CDR1 SQVTM and CDR2 ANQGSEA. CDR3 region: CSVRPRAGFSYEQYF. The CDR3 DNA is TGCAGCGTTCGTCCCCGGGCGGGATTCTCCTACGAGCAGTACTTC.

The rearrangement uses TRBV19 and TRBJ1-5; 12 bases map to TRBD1. J lost 3 bases, V lost 8 bases, and 17 bases had no gene match. The CDR3 sequence is 19 residues long. CDR1 is LNHDA and CDR2 is SQIVND in the germline V gene (reference sequence). CDR3 coding DNA: TGTGCCAGTGCCCGACTGGGGACAGGGGGCGAAGTTTTCAATCAGCCCCAGCATTTT. Encoded protein: CASARLGTGGEVFNQPQHF.

V and J are TRBV18 and TRBJ1-5; 7 bases align to TRBD1. The trim removed 4 bases at V and 7 bases at J, leaving 7 bases unmatched. The CDR3 length is 14 residues. Germline V CDR1 and CDR2: KGHSH, LQKENI. CDR3 DNA sequence: TGTGCCAGCTCACTGGGACAGCGGTCCCAGCCCCAGCATTTT. Translation gives CASSLGQRSQPQHF.

The gene calls are TRBV10-3 and TRBJ2-1; 15 bases are a match to TRBD2. This CDR3 region has 16 residues. V shed 6 bases and J 7 bases; nucleotides not matched to a gene: 7. The V gene's germline CDR1 is ENHRY and CDR2 SYGVKD. CDR3 sequence reads: CAISGAGTSGRNEQFF. CDR3 nucleotides: TGTGCCATCAGCGGAGCCGGGACTAGCGGGAGGAATGAGCAGTTCTTC.

CDR3 sequence (DNA): TGTGCCCGCGAAAAGGGGGCGCGGAATGGCTACACCTTC. This translates into CAREKGARNGYTF. This chain connects TRBV2 to TRBJ1-2; 7 bases map to TRBD1. The ends lost 11 bases at V and 6 bases at J; junction bases unmatched: 12. The CDR3 contains 13 residues. In germline, CDR1 is SNHLY, CDR2 FYNNEI.

This chain connects TRBV7-8 to TRBJ2-1; D is ambiguous. Trimming cost V 4 bases and J 10 bases, with 11 bases left between them. CDR1 and CDR2 from the germline V gene are SGHVS and FQNEAQ. The CDR3 has 12 amino acids. CDR3 region: CASSSTAWEQFF. DNA of the CDR3: TGTGCCAGCAGCTCGACTGCATGGGAGCAGTTCTTC.

The chain recombines TRBV7-6 with TRBJ1-4, with 8 bases that match TRBD1. From germline, CDR1 is SGHVS and CDR2 FNYEAQ. CDR3 length equals 16 residues. V dropped 0 bases and J dropped 8; count of bases not matched to a gene: 8. The CDR3 DNA sequence: TGTGCCAGCAGCTTAGCGAGGACAGGGAAAGGCGAAAAACTGTTTTTT. It yields the protein CASSLARTGKGEKLFF.

This clone was seen only once. The genes are TRBV11-2 and TRBJ2-7; D is perhaps TRBD2 (5 bases). CDR3 length: 14 amino acids. Per germline, CDR1 SGHAT and CDR2 FQNNGV. Trimming stripped 0 bases from V and 8 bases from J, with 14 bases between. The CDR3 here is CASSLERGALQQYF. The CDR3 nucleotides are TGTGCCAGCAGCTTAGAACGGGGAGCCCTGCAGCAGTACTTC.

This clone was observed a single time. V and J are TRBV7-2 and TRBJ2-5, with D maybe TRBD2 (6 bases). V dropped 3 bases and J dropped 4 bases, with 27 bases sitting between them. CDR1 and CDR2 from the germline V gene are SGHTA and FQGNSA. The CDR3 sequence is 19 residues long. The CDR3 spells CASSFWREKWNRGGETQYF. The DNA of the CDR3 is TGTGCCAGCAGCTTTTGGAGGGAGAAATGGAACAGAGGTGGAGAGACCCAGTACTTC.

The chain uses TRBV11-1 and TRBJ2-2; TRBD1 matches at 8 bases. The CDR3 contains 16 residues. Germline CDR1 and CDR2: SGHAT and FQDESV (reference sequence). With V trimmed by 5 bases and J by 4 bases, 9 bases remained unmatched. CDR3 bases: TGTGCCAGCAGCCTCTCGACAGGGGTCGGCACCGGGGAGCTGTTTTTT. Protein sequence: CASSLSTGVGTGELFF.

The V and J genes are TRBV18 and TRBJ1-1, with D uncertain. Trimming took 3 bases from V and 6 from J, leaving 8 bases between them. The CDR3 totals 12 residues. Germline CDR1 reads KGHSH; CDR2 reads LQKENI. CDR3 region: CASSPVSAEAFF. The DNA of the CDR3 is TGTGCCAGCTCACCTGTTAGCGCTGAAGCTTTCTTT.

The rearrangement links TRBV18 to TRBJ2-7; D is uncertain. The ends were cut back, 0 bases at V and 6 bases at J, with 9 bases in the middle. This CDR3 is 13 amino acids long. Per the germline V gene, CDR1 is KGHSH and CDR2 is LQKENI. The CDR3 reads CASSPPVTGEQYF. The CDR3 DNA reads TGTGCCAGCTCACCACCGGTAACGGGCGAGCAGTACTTC.

The chain uses TRBV10-2 and TRBJ1-5; 8 bases match TRBD1. CDR1 is WSHSY and CDR2 is SAAADI in the germline V gene. The junction had 9 bases not matched to a gene; V was cut back by 4 bases and J by 4 bases. The length of the CDR3 is 16 residues. The CDR3 bases are TGCGCCAGCAGTGGGCCTGACAGGGGACTAAATCAGCCCCAGCATTTT. Translated: CASSGPDRGLNQPQHF.

This sequence joins TRBV27 and TRBJ2-7; TRBD2 might be the D (5 bases). Trimming took 3 bases from V and 2 from J, leaving 14 bases between them. CDR3 size: 15 residues. Germline CDR1 MNHEY, CDR2 SMNVEV (reference sequence). CDR3 in amino acids: CASSLRAAEAYEQYF. The CDR3 DNA reads as TGTGCCAGCAGTTTGAGGGCCGCCGAGGCCTACGAGCAGTACTTC.

This rearrangement joins TRBV5-6 to TRBJ2-7; 11 positions agree with TRBD1. This CDR3 contains 15 residues. Germline V lookup: CDR1 SGHDT, CDR2 YYEEEE. After removal of 1 base from V and 7 bases from J, the junction contained 7 bases not matched to a gene. The CDR3 sequence: CASSLSGQGAGEQYF. In DNA, the CDR3 is TGTGCCAGCAGCTTGTCTGGACAGGGGGCTGGGGAGCAGTACTTC.

The genes are TRBV4-3 and TRBJ2-7, with D possibly matching TRBD2 (6 bases). With 0 bases removed from V and 2 bases from J, the gap between germline ends came to 11 bases. The CDR3 spans 15 residues. CDR1 LGHNA and CDR2 YSLEER come from the germline V gene. The CDR3 here is CASSQDAGFTYEQYF. For the CDR3, the DNA is TGCGCCAGCAGCCAAGATGCGGGATTCACCTACGAGCAGTACTTC.

CDR3 sequence: CAISGPGLAGSGANVLTF. CDR3 DNA: TGTGCCATCAGTGGTCCGGGACTAGCGGGCTCAGGGGCCAACGTCCTGACTTTC. The chain carries TRBV10-3 and TRBJ2-6; 12 bases are shared with TRBD2. Trimming at V came to 4 bases and at J to 4 bases, leaving 8 bases not matched to a gene. The CDR3 is made up of 18 amino acids. Germline lookup yields CDR1 ENHRY and CDR2 SYGVKD.

This clone has only one observation. The V call is TRBV6-4, the J call TRBJ2-3; D possibly corresponds to TRBD2 (6 bases). This CDR3 is built from 15 residues. Trimming removed 3 bases at V and 1 base at J, with 11 bases between. Germline-derived CDR1 and CDR2 are MRHNA and SNTAGT. The CDR3 DNA follows: TGTGCCAGCAGTGAAGTAGCGGCTCGCACAGATACGCAGTATTTT. It encodes CASSEVAARTDTQYF.

This clone was counted a few times. The rearrangement uses TRBV19 and TRBJ2-1; D gene ambiguous. Germline CDR1 and CDR2: LNHDA and SQIVND (reference sequence). This CDR3 comprises 13 residues. Trimming cost V 3 bases and J 6 bases, with 9 bases left between them. CDR3 in amino acids: CASSISVANEQFF. In DNA, the CDR3 is TGTGCCAGTAGTATTAGTGTTGCCAATGAGCAGTTCTTC. Drawing the rest from reference TRBV19 and TRBJ2-1, the complete variable domain is DGGITQSPKYLFRKEGQNVTLSCEQNLNHDAMYWYRQDPGQGLRLIYYSQIVNDFQKGDIAEGYSVSREKKESFPLTVTSAQKNPTAFYLCASSISVANEQFFGPGTRLTVL.

The chain is built from TRBV27 and TRBJ1-2, with TRBD1 identical over 8 bases. Germline CDR1 and CDR2: MNHEY and SMNVEV (reference sequence). The CDR3 runs 15 residues. V trimming: 3 bases; J trimming: 2 bases; junction bases outside the gene matches: 5. CDR3 coding DNA: TGTGCCAGCAGTTTTTCCAGGACAGGGAACTATGGCTACACCTTC. Amino acid sequence: CASSFSRTGNYGYTF.

This chain uses TRBV29-1 with TRBJ1-5; possible D gene TRBD1, 6 bases. Germline V gives CDR1 SQVTM, CDR2 ANQGSEA. The germline V and J ends were trimmed by 6 bases and 5 bases, with 11 bases remaining between them. The CDR3 spans 12 residues. CDR3 loop: CSVGGGHQPQHF. DNA of the CDR3: TGCAGCGTAGGGGGGGGACATCAGCCCCAGCATTTT.